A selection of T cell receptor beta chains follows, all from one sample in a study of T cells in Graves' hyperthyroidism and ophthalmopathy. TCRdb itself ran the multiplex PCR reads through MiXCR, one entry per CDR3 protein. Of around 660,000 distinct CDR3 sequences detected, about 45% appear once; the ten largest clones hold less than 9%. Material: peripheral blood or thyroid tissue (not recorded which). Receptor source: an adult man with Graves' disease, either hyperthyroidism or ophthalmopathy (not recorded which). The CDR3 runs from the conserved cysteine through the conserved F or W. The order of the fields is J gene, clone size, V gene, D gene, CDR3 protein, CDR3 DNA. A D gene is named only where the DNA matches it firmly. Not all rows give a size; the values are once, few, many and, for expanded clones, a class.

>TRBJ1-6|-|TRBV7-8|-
CASSEDPRPNSPLHF
TGTGCCAGCAGTGAAGATCCCCGACCTAATTCACCCCTCCACTTT
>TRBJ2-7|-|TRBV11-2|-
CASAWRGSYEQYF
TGTGCCAGCGCCTGGCGGGGCAGCTACGAGCAGTACTTC
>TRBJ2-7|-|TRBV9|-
CASSVDEGFGSYEQYF
TGTGCCAGCAGCGTAGATGAGGGGTTTGGCTCCTACGAGCAGTACTTC
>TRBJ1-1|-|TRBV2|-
CASSFTNMGNTEAFF
TGTGCCAGCAGTTTTACCAACATGGGGAACACTGAAGCTTTCTTT
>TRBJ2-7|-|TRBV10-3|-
CASSDGRQYF
TGTGCCAGCAGCGACGGGAGGCAGTACTTC
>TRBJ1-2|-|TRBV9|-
CASSAGDLNYGYTF
TGTGCCAGCAGCGCGGGGGACCTCAACTATGGCTACACCTTC
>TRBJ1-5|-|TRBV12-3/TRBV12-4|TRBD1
CASSSGTGGFGQPQHF
TGTGCCAGCAGTTCGGGGACAGGGGGCTTTGGTCAGCCCCAGCATTTT
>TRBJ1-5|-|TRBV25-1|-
CASQQAGTNQPQHF
TGTGCCAGCCAGCAGGCAGGGACAAATCAGCCCCAGCATTTT
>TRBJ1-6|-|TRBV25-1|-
CASSDSKGPLHF
TGTGCCAGCAGTGACAGCAAGGGACCCCTCCACTTT
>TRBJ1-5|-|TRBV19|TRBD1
CASSPEGAWGNQPQHF
TGTGCCAGTAGTCCGGAGGGGGCTTGGGGCAATCAGCCCCAGCATTTT
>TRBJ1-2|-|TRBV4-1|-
CASSQAAGRAPGYTF
TGCGCCAGCAGCCAAGCGGCAGGGAGGGCTCCGGGCTACACCTTC
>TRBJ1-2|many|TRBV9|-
CASSVTVASLYGYTF
TGTGCCAGCAGCGTAACTGTAGCGAGTCTGTATGGCTACACCTTC
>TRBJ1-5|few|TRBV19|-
CASSIVGELGQPQHF
TGTGCCAGTAGTATAGTTGGGGAGTTGGGTCAGCCCCAGCATTTT
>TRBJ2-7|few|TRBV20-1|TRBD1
CSADRQSSYEQYF
TGCAGTGCGGACAGGCAAAGCTCCTACGAGCAGTACTTC
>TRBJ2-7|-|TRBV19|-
CASSIVGRTTYEQYF
TGTGCCAGTAGTATAGTGGGACGGACCACCTACGAGCAGTACTTC
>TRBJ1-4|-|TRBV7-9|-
CASSSGAREKLFF
TGTGCCAGCAGCTCAGGGGCGCGGGAAAAACTGTTTTTT
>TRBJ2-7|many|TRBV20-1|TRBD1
CSASGDSYEQYF
TGCAGTGCTAGTGGGGACAGCTACGAGCAGTACTTC
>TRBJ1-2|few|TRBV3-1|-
CASSQDVGYTF
TGTGCCAGCAGCCAAGACGTTGGCTACACCTTC
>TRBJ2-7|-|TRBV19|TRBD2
CARDFGGRGSYEQYF
TGTGCTAGAGATTTTGGCGGGAGGGGGTCCTACGAGCAGTACTTC
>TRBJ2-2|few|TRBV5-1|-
CASKILANTGELFF
TGCGCCAGCAAAATATTAGCGAACACCGGGGAGCTGTTTTTT
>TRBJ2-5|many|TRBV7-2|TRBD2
CANPLAGVLQETQYF
TGTGCCAACCCACTAGCGGGAGTCCTCCAAGAGACCCAGTACTTC
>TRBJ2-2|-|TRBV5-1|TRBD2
CASSLEGTINTGELFF
TGCGCCAGCAGCTTGGAAGGGACTATAAACACCGGGGAGCTGTTTTTT
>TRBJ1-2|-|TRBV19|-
CASSIPAGVGYTF
TGTGCCAGTAGTATTCCGGCAGGGGTAGGCTACACCTTC
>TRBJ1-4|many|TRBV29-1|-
CSVDRVEGNEKLFF
TGCAGCGTTGACCGGGTGGAAGGGAATGAAAAACTGTTTTTT
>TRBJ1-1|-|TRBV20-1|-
CSARDPGQNTEAFF
TGCAGTGCTAGAGATCCCGGACAGAACACTGAAGCTTTCTTT
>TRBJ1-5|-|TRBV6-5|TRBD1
CASTPGTGGNQPQHF
TGTGCCAGCACTCCAGGGACAGGGGGCAATCAGCCCCAGCATTTT